These 31 T cell receptor beta chains were sequenced from one sample in a study of low-dose radiotherapy and immunotherapy resistance in tumors. Time point denoted: before trial treatment. Alpha- and beta-chain coverage of first-strand cDNA came from TRAV- and TRBV-specific primers. For amplifying TCRs, the PCR ran for around 20 cycles with Phusion, which was used together with a constant-region primer and the adapter on the V primers. TCRdb recomputed calls from the reads with MiXCR, one row per CDR3 protein. Of 65,000 to 95,000 distinct CDR3 sequences listed, approximately 17% are singletons. The sequences come from PBMCs, collected before treatment. These receptors came from a male donor with prostate cancer.

The J gene is TRBJ2-7, the V gene TRBV9; TRBD2 matches 12 bases. Losses at the gene ends were 3 bases for V and 6 bases for J; bases not matched to a gene: 4. Germline values: CDR1 SGDLS, CDR2 YYNGEE. The CDR3 spans 14 residues. The CDR3 nucleotides are TGTGCCAGCAGCGAGACTAGCGGGAGTCGCGAGCAGTACTTC. Its protein is CASSETSGSREQYF. Full variable domain (remainder filled in from reference TRBV9 and TRBJ2-7): DSGVTQTPKHLITATGQRVTLRCSPRSGDLSVYWYQQSLDQGLQFLIQYYNGEERAKGNILERFSAQQFPDLHSELNLSSLELGDSALYFCASSETSGSREQYFGPGTRLTVT.

This clonotype was seen ten or more times. The V and J genes are TRBV15 and TRBJ2-6; D unresolved. Trimming took off 4 bases at V and 4 bases at J, with 11 bases between the two ends. The CDR3 is 15 amino acids. Per germline, CDR1 LNHNV and CDR2 YYDKDF (reference sequence). The CDR3 DNA reads as TGTGCCACCAGCAAATCGGGTTCCGGGGCCAACGTCCTGACTTTC. This sequence encodes CATSKSGSGANVLTF.

With respect to this clonotype: The likely explanation is a read error, given a far larger clone one base away. This chain joins TRBV24-1 and TRBJ2-1; tentatively, D is TRBD1 or TRBD2 (6 bases each). The CDR3 extends over 16 amino acids. CDR1 is KGHDR and CDR2 is SFDVKD in the germline V gene. The CDR3 is CASSTGASDPYNEQFF. CDR3 in DNA: TGTGCCAGCAGTACGGGGGCGTCTGATCCCTACAATGAGCAGTTCTTC.

This clonotype has a handful of counts. The gene calls are TRBV20-1 and TRBJ1-1; 9 positions match TRBD1. The CDR3 extends over 11 amino acids. Germline CDR1 DFQATT, CDR2 SNEGSKA (reference sequence). This CDR3 reads CKGQGNTEAFF. For the CDR3, the DNA is TGCAAGGGACAGGGGAACACTGAAGCTTTCTTT.

The gene calls are TRBV6-6 and TRBJ2-1, with TRBD2 identical over 7 bases. Losses at the gene ends were 5 bases for V and 6 bases for J; bases not matched to a gene: 7. Germline-derived CDR1 and CDR2 are MNHNY and SVGAGI (reference sequence). The CDR3 covers 14 residues. The CDR3 spells CASSETSWGNEQFF. In nucleotides, the CDR3 is TGTGCCAGCAGTGAGACTAGCTGGGGCAATGAGCAGTTCTTC.

This clonotype was counted ten times or more. The V call is TRBV5-1, the J call TRBJ2-3; 7 bases match TRBD1. CDR1 and CDR2 from the germline V gene are SGHRS and YFSETQ. V dropped 4 bases and J dropped 4; count of bases not matched to a gene: 9. CDR3 length equals 15 residues. CDR3 protein: CASSRDRDSSDTQYF. In DNA, the CDR3 is TGCGCCAGCAGCCGGGACCGGGACAGTTCAGATACGCAGTATTTT.

This clonotype was observed a few times. V usage is TRBV7-2 and J usage is TRBJ1-4, with D possibly being TRBD1 (5 bases). CDR3 length: 15 amino acids. Germline CDR1 SGHTA, CDR2 FQGNSA. V was clipped by 4 bases and J by 8 bases, with 17 bases between them. The CDR3 reads CASSSGEGLDEKLFF. The CDR3 region has the DNA TGTGCCAGCAGCTCCGGCGAGGGGTTGGACGAAAAACTGTTTTTT. The full variable domain, its missing parts supplied by reference TRBV7-2 and TRBJ1-4, is GAGVSQSPSNKVTEKGKDVELRCDPISGHTALYWYRQSLGQGLEFLIYFQGNSAPDKSGLPSDRFSAERTGGSVSTLTIQRTQQEDSAVYLCASSSGEGLDEKLFFGSGTQLSVL.

This clonotype was seen many times. The chain uses TRBV6-2 or TRBV6-3 and TRBJ2-5; TRBD1 might be the D (6 bases). Deletions cut 5 bases from V and 5 bases from J, with 12 bases between. The CDR3 sequence is 13 residues long. Germline CDR1 MNHEY, CDR2 SVGEGT. DNA of the CDR3: TGTGCCAGCAGTCAGGGGTTCTTGGAGACCCAGTACTTC. Translating it yields CASSQGFLETQYF.

This clonotype has just one count. A read error likely explains this, since a far larger clone differs by one base. The chain couples TRBV11-3 to TRBJ2-1, with D unresolved. The CDR3 has 18 residues. V was pared by 5 bases and J by 1 base, with 21 bases between. The germline V gene has CDR1 SGHNT and CDR2 YENEEA. CDR3 in DNA: TGTGCCAGCAGCCGGACCTTGTCCCACGCAACTTCCTACAATGAGCAGTTCTTC. Encoded protein: CASSRTLSHATSYNEQFF.

This clonotype has a count of ten or more. The chain has TRBV5-1 and TRBJ2-7, with 7 bases that match TRBD1. Per germline, CDR1 SGHRS and CDR2 YFSETQ. J was trimmed by 7 bases and V by 3 bases; bases with no gene match: 7. CDR3 length equals 13 residues. For the CDR3, the DNA is TGCGCCAGCAGCTGGACAGGTGACGGGGAGCAGTACTTC. Translated: CASSWTGDGEQYF.

This clonotype was seen ten or more times. This rearrangement joins TRBV6-5 to TRBJ1-1; perhaps TRBD1 as D (5 bases). Trimming shortened V by 2 bases and J by 11 bases, and 12 bases separated the two germline ends. This CDR3 has 12 residues. CDR1 MNHEY and CDR2 SVGAGI come from the germline V gene. CDR3 DNA: TGTGCCAGCAGTTACCGGGCTGGGGGGGCTTTCTTT. This translates into CASSYRAGGAFF.

There are many counts of this clonotype. The V call is TRBV29-1, the J call TRBJ2-2; D might be TRBD1 (5 bases). Trimming cost V 7 bases and J 5 bases, with 14 bases left between them. Germline values: CDR1 SQVTM, CDR2 ANQGSEA. There are 13 residues in the CDR3. The CDR3 DNA follows: TGCAGCGGTGGACAAAGGCGGACCGGGGAGCTGTTTTTT. Translated: CSGGQRRTGELFF.

This clonotype has ten or more counts. The genes are TRBV28 and TRBJ2-5, with D possibly being TRBD2 (6 bases). Trimming left V 8 bases short and J 5 bases short, with 15 bases between. CDR1 and CDR2 from the germline V gene are MDHEN and SYDVKM. CDR3 size: 13 residues. The CDR3 spells CASSTRGRETQYF. Here the CDR3 DNA reads TGTGCCAGCTCCACGCGGGGTCGGGAGACCCAGTACTTC.

The table lists this clonotype with many counts. The chain carries TRBV5-1 and TRBJ2-7, with 8 bases matching TRBD2. Germline V gene data show CDR1 as SGHRS and CDR2 as YFSETQ. The CDR3 has 13 residues. J lost 3 bases, V lost 4 bases, and 3 bases had no gene match. The CDR3 region is CASSRGTSYEQYF. Written as DNA, the CDR3 is TGCGCCAGCAGCCGAGGGACTAGCTACGAGCAGTACTTC.

V and J are TRBV7-2 and TRBJ2-1, with 12 bases fitting TRBD1. V was clipped by 5 bases and J by 7 bases; unmatched bases: 6. Germline assignment: CDR1 SGHTA and CDR2 FQGNSA. The CDR3 has 15 residues. CDR3 nucleotides: TGTGCCAGCAGCCCCGGGACAGGGGGCTCAAATGAGCAGTTCTTC. This gives the protein CASSPGTGGSNEQFF.

The CDR3 loop is CASRNGLAGDYEQYF. CDR3 sequence (DNA): TGTGCCAGCCGGAATGGACTAGCGGGTGATTACGAGCAGTACTTC. This chain links TRBV28 with TRBJ2-7, with TRBD2 identical over 11 bases. The CDR3 has 15 amino acids. V lost 8 bases and J lost 4; bases outside the gene matches: 10. Germline V CDR1 and CDR2: MDHEN, SYDVKM.

Points on this clonotype: A far larger clone is one base from this, pointing to a likely read error. This chain links TRBV13 with TRBJ1-6, with a weak D call TRBD1 (6 bases). Deletions cut 6 bases from V and 7 bases from J, with 10 bases between. Germline lookup yields CDR1 PRHDT and CDR2 FYEKMQ (reference sequence). This CDR3 is built from 13 residues. This chain's CDR3 is CASRGQRNSPLHF. CDR3 nucleotides: TGTGCCAGCAGGGGACAAAGGAATTCACCCCTCCACTTT.

With respect to this clonotype: The junction departs from germline at one end; a sequencing error may be responsible. The rearrangement links TRBV4-1 to TRBJ2-7; tentative D call: TRBD2 (7 bases). The CDR3 consists of 17 residues. CDR1 and CDR2 from the germline V gene are MGHRA and YSYEKL. The CDR3: CASSQASRRGLSYEQYF. CDR3 coding DNA: TGTGCCAGCAGCCAAGCTTCTCGGCGGGGGCTCTCCTACGAGCAGTACTTC.

This clonotype occurred many times. CDR3 DNA: TGTGCCAGCAGTTCGCATAGGACAGGGCGGAAGCAGTACTTC. This gives the protein CASSSHRTGRKQYF. The rearrangement uses TRBV6-5 and TRBJ2-7; 8 positions match TRBD1. Germline lookup yields CDR1 MNHEY and CDR2 SVGAGI. The CDR3 has 14 amino acids. The V and J ends lost 4 bases and 8 bases, in that order; junction bases with no gene match: 10.

This clonotype was counted at least ten times. V gene TRBV4-1 combines with J gene TRBJ2-1, with 7 bases fitting TRBD2. V gave up 0 bases and J gave up 7 bases; unmatched junction bases: 18. This CDR3 spans 19 amino acids. In germline, CDR1 is MGHRA, CDR2 YSYEKL. The CDR3 protein is CASSQDRIQAGVSMNEQFF. CDR3 bases: TGCGCCAGCAGCCAAGATCGAATTCAGGCGGGAGTCTCAATGAATGAGCAGTTCTTC.

This clonotype was seen many times. The V call is TRBV18, the J call TRBJ1-3, with no clear D. CDR1 KGHSH and CDR2 LQKENI come from the germline V gene. Trimming removed 1 base from V and 0 bases from J, with 10 bases in between. The CDR3 has 16 residues. CDR3 region: CASSPRWESSGNTIYF. In DNA, the CDR3 is TGTGCCAGCTCACCACGGTGGGAGAGCTCTGGAAACACCATATATTTT.

This clonotype was seen at least ten times. The chain uses TRBV30 and TRBJ2-1; weak D call: TRBD2 (5 bases). The germline V and J ends were trimmed by 4 bases and 10 bases, with 14 bases remaining between them. Germline values: CDR1 GTSNPN, CDR2 SVGIG (reference sequence). The CDR3 has 12 amino acids. The CDR3 bases are TGTGCCTGGACAGAAAATTCGGGGGAGCAGTTCTTC. Translation: CAWTENSGEQFF.

This clonotype was seen repeatedly, ten times or more. The CDR3 reads CASSQDRTPHYEQYF. The DNA for the CDR3 is TGCGCCAGCAGCCAAGATCGGACGCCCCACTACGAGCAGTACTTC. The chain recombines TRBV4-1 with TRBJ2-7; D unclear. From germline, CDR1 is MGHRA and CDR2 YSYEKL. Trimming removed 0 bases at V and 3 bases at J, with 12 bases between. CDR3 length: 15 amino acids.

This clonotype appeared many times. CDR3 sequence (DNA): TGCGCCAGCAGCTTTTGGGACAGTCCCACCGGGGAGCTGTTTTTT. It encodes CASSFWDSPTGELFF. This chain links TRBV5-1 with TRBJ2-2; the match to TRBD1 covers 7 bases. Germline loops: CDR1 SGHRS, CDR2 YFSETQ. V lost 2 bases and J lost 4; bases outside the gene matches: 5. CDR3 size: 15 residues.

This clonotype was found many times. The chain links TRBV14 to TRBJ2-7; D remains ambiguous. CDR3 size: 14 residues. Looked up from germline, CDR1 is SGHDN and CDR2 is FVKESK. V was shortened by 6 bases and J by 2 bases, with 14 bases between the two germline ends. This chain's CDR3 is CASSLRLGTYEQYF. Written as DNA, the CDR3 is TGTGCCAGCAGTCTCAGACTGGGAACCTACGAGCAGTACTTC.

This clonotype was recorded many times. The CDR3 protein is CASRAQGLNTGELFF. The CDR3 DNA is TGTGCCAGCAGAGCACAGGGACTGAACACCGGGGAGCTGTTTTTT. The V and J genes are TRBV2 and TRBJ2-2, with D possibly called TRBD1 or TRBD2 (6 bases each). CDR1 and CDR2 (germline): SNHLY, FYNNEI. Trimming shortened V by 6 bases and J by 1 base, and 12 bases separated the two germline ends. The CDR3 has 15 residues.

This clonotype was recorded many times. This rearrangement joins TRBV14 to TRBJ2-3; no definite D call. V lost 2 bases and J 2 bases, leaving 11 bases between the germline ends. Germline CDR1 reads SGHDN; CDR2 reads FVKESK. There are 15 residues in the CDR3. As DNA, the CDR3 is TGTGCCAGCAGCCAACGATGGCCAGACACAGATACGCAGTATTTT. Protein product: CASSQRWPDTDTQYF. The complete variable domain, with remaining parts taken from reference TRBV14 and TRBJ2-3, reads EAGVTQFPSHSVIEKGQTVTLRCDPISGHDNLYWYRRVMGKEIKFLLHFVKESKQDESGMPNNRFLAERTGGTYSTLKVQPAELEDSGVYFCASSQRWPDTDTQYFGPGTRLTVL.

In this sample, this clonotype turned up many times. This chain uses TRBV9 with TRBJ2-1, with 8 bases identical to TRBD1. The CDR3 is 16 residues long. Trimming removed 3 bases from V and 2 bases from J; junction bases left unmatched: 7. Germline loops: CDR1 SGDLS, CDR2 YYNGEE. The CDR3 nucleotides are TGTGCCAGCAGCGCGGACAGGGACTCTACCTACAATGAGCAGTTCTTC. The encoded protein is CASSADRDSTYNEQFF.

The table lists this clonotype with many counts. The chain links TRBV12-3 or TRBV12-4 to TRBJ2-7; 7 bases match TRBD2. The CDR3 length is 13 residues. Germline trimming cut 6 bases from V and 6 bases from J; bases unmatched to any gene: 8. The DNA of the CDR3 is TGTGCCAGCAGCCGGGACTATTCAAGCGAGCAGTACTTC. It translates to CASSRDYSSEQYF.

This clonotype has at least ten counts. The chain combines TRBV28 with TRBJ2-2; perhaps TRBD1 as D (6 bases). This CDR3 spans 15 amino acids. CDR1 MDHEN and CDR2 SYDVKM come from the germline V gene. V was cut by 1 base and J by 9 bases, with 15 bases left in between. CDR3 sequence reads: CASSLSPQGVRELFF. The CDR3 coding sequence is TGTGCCAGCAGTTTATCTCCACAGGGAGTCCGGGAGCTGTTTTTT.

This clonotype was observed many times. The J gene is TRBJ2-5, the V gene TRBV24-1, with 8 nucleotides matching TRBD2. The CDR3 runs to 16 residues. V lost 3 bases to trimming and J lost 3 bases; unmatched junction nucleotides: 8. The germline V gene encodes CDR1 KGHDR and CDR2 SFDVKD. CDR3 residues: CATSDPRRAGEETQYF. The CDR3 coding sequence is TGTGCCACCAGTGATCCCAGGCGAGCGGGGGAAGAGACCCAGTACTTC.